The 29 T cell receptor beta chains presented below share a single source sample, sequenced in a study of blood T cell repertoires in COVID-19 (TCRdb year 2020). Library method: the immunoSEQ multiplex PCR assay. TCRdb carries this immuneACCESS record with in-frame sequences only. Its versions omit some clonotypes, under half of them owing to an unresolved V gene in the studies checked, with the rest unexplained. The sample data list 290,000 or so clones, and around 87% of these were observed just once. The ten largest clones take up about 2.3% of the sample. Sequenced: peripheral blood. These receptors came from a man aged 18 to 29 with active or convalescent COVID-19.

This clone was seen at least ten times. The chain has TRBV4-1 and TRBJ1-6; 7 positions agree with TRBD1. This CDR3 region has 15 residues. Trimming at V came to 4 bases and at J to 7 bases, leaving 7 bases not matched to a gene. CDR1 MGHRA and CDR2 YSYEKL come from the germline V gene. The CDR3: CASSLAGDRNSPLHF. The CDR3 region has the DNA TGCGCCAGCAGCCTAGCCGGGGACAGAAATTCACCCCTCCACTTT.

CDR3 sequence: CASSLVGRGSNTEAFF. The CDR3, as DNA: TGTGCCAGCAGCTTAGTCGGCAGGGGGTCGAACACTGAAGCTTTCTTT. The chain employs TRBV11-2 and TRBJ1-1, with 7 nucleotides matching TRBD1. The J segment lost 1 base and the V segment lost 1 base, leaving 6 bases of the junction unmatched. CDR3 length equals 16 residues. The germline CDR1 and CDR2 sequences are SGHAT and FQNNGV.

As for this clone: Other DNA sequences from this sample encode an identical CDR3 as well. The gene calls are TRBV11-2 and TRBJ2-7; no reliable D call. Trimming cost V 5 bases and J 4 bases, with 6 bases left between them. In germline, CDR1 is SGHAT, CDR2 FQNNGV. CDR3 size: 11 residues. CDR3 protein: CASSRVYEQYF. The CDR3 region has the DNA TGTGCCAGCAGCCGCGTGTACGAGCAGTACTTC.

V and J are TRBV7-9 and TRBJ1-2; no definite D call. The V end lost 2 bases, the J end lost 8 bases, and 12 bases lay between the germline ends. The CDR3 is 13 residues long. CDR1 is SEHNR, CDR2 FQNEAQ, per germline (reference sequence). CDR3 sequence reads: CASSLTANRGYTF. CDR3 DNA sequence: TGTGCCAGCAGCTTAACAGCAAACCGGGGCTACACCTTC.

This chain uses TRBV18 with TRBJ1-3; the D gene is possibly TRBD1 (5 bases). The V gene lost 3 bases and the J gene lost 0 bases, with 15 bases spanning the gap. The CDR3 spans 17 residues. The V gene's germline CDR1 is KGHSH and CDR2 LQKENI. In DNA form, the CDR3 reads TGTGCCAGCTCACCTCGACAGATACAGCACTCTGGAAACACCATATATTTT. This translates into CASSPRQIQHSGNTIYF. The full variable domain, completed using reference TRBV18 and TRBJ1-3, is NAGVMQNPRHLVRRRGQEARLRCSPMKGHSHVYWYRQLPEEGLKFMVYLQKENIIDESGMPKERFSAEFPKEGPSILRIQQVVRGDSAAYFCASSPRQIQHSGNTIYFGEGSWLTVV.

The V call is TRBV10-3, the J call TRBJ2-1; no definite D call. Trimming removed 8 bases from V and 5 bases from J, with 13 bases in between. Germline assignment: CDR1 ENHRY and CDR2 SYGVKD. This CDR3 has 13 amino acids. In DNA, the CDR3 is TGTGCCATCTCCGAGACTCTCGACAATGAGCAGTTCTTC. Translating it yields CAISETLDNEQFF.

The chain links TRBV14 to TRBJ2-2; 8 bases map to TRBD1. This CDR3 contains 16 residues. The V segment lost 1 base and the J segment 8 bases; nucleotides outside the gene matches: 9. Germline lookup yields CDR1 SGHDN and CDR2 FVKESK. The CDR3 nucleotides are TGTGCCAGCAGCCAAGGACAGGGGCTCCCAGGTGGGGAGCTGTTTTTT. Translated: CASSQGQGLPGGELFF.

The chain recombines TRBV2 with TRBJ1-3; no clear D. CDR1 SNHLY and CDR2 FYNNEI come from the germline V gene. V was shortened by 6 bases and J by 0 bases, with 6 bases between the two germline ends. The CDR3 runs to 13 residues. CDR3 protein: CASRQNSGNTIYF. As DNA, the CDR3 is TGTGCCAGCAGGCAGAACTCTGGAAACACCATATATTTT.

V is TRBV18 and J is TRBJ2-7, with D possibly matching TRBD2 (5 bases). This CDR3 is built from 13 residues. Trimming shortened V by 4 bases and J by 6 bases, and 13 bases separated the two germline ends. Germline-derived CDR1 and CDR2 are KGHSH and LQKENI. The CDR3 protein is CASSLLEVGEQYF. The CDR3 nucleotides are TGTGCCAGCTCACTTTTGGAGGTGGGCGAGCAGTACTTC. The variable domain in full, completed from reference TRBV18 and TRBJ2-7, reads NAGVMQNPRHLVRRRGQEARLRCSPMKGHSHVYWYRQLPEEGLKFMVYLQKENIIDESGMPKERFSAEFPKEGPSILRIQQVVRGDSAAYFCASSLLEVGEQYFGPGTRLTVT.

J is TRBJ1-4 and V is TRBV12-2. TRBV12-2 is noted as a pseudogene. The CDR3 is 16 amino acids. CDR3 nucleotide sequence: TGTGCAAGTCGCTTAGCGACGGGAGCCTCTGATGAAAAACTGTTTTTT. Its protein product is CASRLATGASDEKLFF.

A note on this clone: Sequence at one end of the junction differs from germline and may be a read error. The rearrangement uses TRBV11-2 and TRBJ2-7; D might be TRBD1 (6 bases). The CDR3 length is 12 residues. Germline V gene sequence: CDR1 SGHAT, CDR2 FQNNGV. CDR3 coding DNA: TGTGCCAGCACGACGTTCAGGGGCCAACGTTCCTTC. It specifies CASTTFRGQRSF.

The sample holds one count of this clone. Other DNA sequences in this specimen translate into the identical CDR3. The genes are TRBV5-6 and TRBJ1-4; possible D gene TRBD1, 6 bases. The CDR3 runs to 13 residues. Trimming shortened V by 2 bases and J by 5 bases, and 7 bases separated the two germline ends. CDR1 is SGHDT, CDR2 YYEEEE, per germline. CDR3 in amino acids: CASSLGGNEKLFF. In nucleotides, the CDR3 is TGTGCCAGCAGCTTAGGGGGAAATGAAAAACTGTTTTTT.

The CDR3 here is CASSPTGRNTGELFF. For the CDR3, the DNA is TGTGCCAGCAGCCCGACAGGGCGGAACACCGGGGAGCTGTTTTTT. This chain connects TRBV5-6 to TRBJ2-2, with TRBD1 identical over 7 bases. Germline CDR1 is SGHDT and CDR2 is YYEEEE. V shed 4 bases and J 1 base; nucleotides not matched to a gene: 4. The CDR3 is 15 residues long.

The chain carries TRBV7-9 and TRBJ1-5; no firm D call. The germline V gene encodes CDR1 SEHNR and CDR2 FQNEAQ (reference sequence). CDR3 size: 13 residues. V lost 1 base, J lost 5 bases, and 6 bases lay in between. In DNA form, the CDR3 reads TGTGCCAGCAGCTTAGGAACGGATCAGCCCCAGCATTTT. Residues: CASSLGTDQPQHF.

This chain links TRBV19 with TRBJ2-7; D perhaps matches TRBD1 (7 bases). This CDR3 spans 16 amino acids. Germline CDR1 and CDR2: LNHDA and SQIVND (reference sequence). The V and J ends lost 0 bases and 2 bases respectively, with 14 bases between them. The DNA of the CDR3 is TGTGCCAGTAGTATAGATCACAGGGGAGGTGCCTACGAGCAGTACTTC. This gives the protein CASSIDHRGGAYEQYF. Supplemented by reference TRBV19 and TRBJ2-7, the full variable domain reads DGGITQSPKYLFRKEGQNVTLSCEQNLNHDAMYWYRQDPGQGLRLIYYSQIVNDFQKGDIAEGYSVSREKKESFPLTVTSAQKNPTAFYLCASSIDHRGGAYEQYFGPGTRLTVT.

CDR3 in amino acids: CASSRVLPRQGEEQFF. The CDR3 coding sequence is TGTGCCAGCAGCAGAGTGTTACCCAGACAGGGTGAAGAACAGTTCTTC. This chain joins TRBV7-8 and TRBJ2-1, with 7 bases identical to TRBD1. V dropped 5 bases and J dropped 13; count of bases not matched to a gene: 20. The CDR3 contains 16 residues. CDR1 SGHVS and CDR2 FQNEAQ come from the germline V gene.

This chain uses TRBV27 with TRBJ2-7, with D perhaps matching TRBD2 (7 bases). The V end was cut by 2 bases, the J end by 1 base, with 9 bases between. Germline loops: CDR1 MNHEY, CDR2 SMNVEV (reference sequence). The CDR3 runs 14 residues. The chain's CDR3 is CASSLRGGSYEQYF. CDR3 bases: TGTGCCAGCAGTTTAAGGGGGGGATCCTACGAGCAGTACTTC.

This sequence joins TRBV15 and TRBJ1-3; TRBD1 matches at 9 bases. The CDR3 has 17 residues. Unmatched junction bases numbered 12, after V lost 5 bases and J lost 4 bases. Germline V CDR1 and CDR2: LNHNV, YYDKDF (reference sequence). The CDR3 DNA is TGTGCCACCAGCGGACCGGGACAGGGTATTTCGGGAAACACCATATATTTT. Translation gives CATSGPGQGISGNTIYF. Using reference TRBV15 and TRBJ1-3 for the parts outside the CDR3, the full variable domain is DAMVIQNPRYQVTQFGKPVTLSCSQTLNHNVMYWYQQKSSQAPKLLFHYYDKDFNNEADTPDNFQSRRPNTSFCFLDIRSPGLGDTAMYLCATSGPGQGISGNTIYFGEGSWLTVV.

The genes are TRBV7-2 and TRBJ1-2; D call uncertain. The CDR3 has 14 residues. Trimming removed 1 base at V and 4 bases at J, with 10 bases between. Germline V CDR1 and CDR2: SGHTA, FQGNSA. DNA of the CDR3: TGTGCCAGCAGCTTAGGTCTCGGTGCCTATGGCTACACCTTC. Protein sequence: CASSLGLGAYGYTF. The variable domain in full, with the rest retrieved from reference TRBV7-2 and TRBJ1-2, is GAGVSQSPSNKVTEKGKDVELRCDPISGHTALYWYRQSLGQGLEFLIYFQGNSAPDKSGLPSDRFSAERTGGSVSTLTIQRTQQEDSAVYLCASSLGLGAYGYTFGSGTRLTVV.

The rearrangement uses TRBV7-2 and TRBJ2-3, with TRBD1 identical over 8 bases. The J segment lost 2 bases and the V segment lost 6 bases, leaving 7 bases of the junction unmatched. CDR1 SGHTA and CDR2 FQGNSA come from the germline V gene. The CDR3 contains 15 residues. CDR3 nucleotide sequence: TGTGCCAGCAGAATGGGGACAGGATACACAGATACGCAGTATTTT. Protein sequence: CASRMGTGYTDTQYF.

This clone occurred a few times. The rearrangement uses TRBV5-1 and TRBJ2-7; 9 bases align to TRBD1. Germline V gene data show CDR1 as SGHRS and CDR2 as YFSETQ. The CDR3 runs 15 residues. V lost 5 bases, J lost 1 base, and 7 bases stayed unmatched. The CDR3 DNA sequence: TGCGCCAGCAGTTTTACCGGGACAGGGTCCTACGAGCAGTACTTC. This gives the protein CASSFTGTGSYEQYF.

This rearrangement joins TRBV28 to TRBJ2-1; 8 bases match TRBD1. V lost 11 bases and J lost 5; bases outside the gene matches: 8. Germline V gene lookup returns CDR1 MDHEN and CDR2 SYDVKM. The CDR3 runs to 13 residues. As DNA, the CDR3 is TGTGCCCCCCTCGGGACAGGAGACAATGAGCAGTTCTTC. It specifies CAPLGTGDNEQFF.

The chain employs TRBV29-1 and TRBJ2-1, with D possibly TRBD1 on 5 matching bases. The CDR3 spans 14 residues. Trimming removed 7 bases at V and 7 bases at J, with 20 bases between. Germline CDR1 reads SQVTM; CDR2 reads ANQGSEA. The CDR3 nucleotides are TGCAGCGCAGGAAGGCAGGGAAGACTTAATGAGCAGTTCTTC. Protein: CSAGRQGRLNEQFF.

The V gene is TRBV2, the J gene TRBJ2-1, with D perhaps TRBD2 (6 bases). This CDR3 has 16 residues. Germline-derived CDR1 and CDR2 are SNHLY and FYNNEI. Trimming stripped 1 base from V and 0 bases from J, with 10 bases between. The CDR3 region is CASSEEGGTSYNEQFF. DNA of the CDR3: TGTGCCAGCAGTGAAGAGGGCGGGACCTCCTACAATGAGCAGTTCTTC.

The chain joins TRBV6-5 to TRBJ1-4; D gene ambiguous. Per the germline V gene, CDR1 is MNHEY and CDR2 is SVGAGI. V lost 8 bases to trimming and J lost 8 bases, with 12 bases between them. The CDR3 has 12 residues. The CDR3 bases are TGTGCCAGCGAGGCGGGGAGGGAAAAACTGTTTTTT. Protein product: CASEAGREKLFF.

The V and J genes are TRBV27 and TRBJ2-3; TRBD1 matches 7 bases. The V and J ends lost 7 bases and 1 base, in that order; junction bases with no gene match: 2. The CDR3 has 13 amino acids. Germline CDR1 is MNHEY and CDR2 is SMNVEV (reference sequence). The CDR3 protein is CASIGQGTDTQYF. Here the CDR3 DNA reads TGTGCCAGCATTGGACAGGGCACAGATACGCAGTATTTT.

The rearrangement joins TRBV18 to TRBJ2-7; D call uncertain. This CDR3 comprises 13 residues. Trimming left V 3 bases short and J 5 bases short, with 11 bases between. Germline CDR1 is KGHSH and CDR2 is LQKENI. As DNA, the CDR3 is TGTGCCAGCTCACCCGAGGAAATCCACGAGCAGTACTTC. Translation: CASSPEEIHEQYF.

This clone came up once. This chain connects TRBV29-1 to TRBJ2-7, with TRBD1 identical over 11 bases. Germline V gene lookup returns CDR1 SQVTM and CDR2 ANQGSEA. After removal of 5 bases from V and 4 bases from J, the junction contained 4 bases not matched to a gene. This CDR3 comprises 13 residues. The CDR3 nucleotides are TGCAGCGTTAGCCGGGACAGGGGGTACGAGCAGTACTTC. It is translated as CSVSRDRGYEQYF.

CDR3 residues: CAPGTVSYEQYF. In DNA, the CDR3 is TGTGCCCCCGGGACAGTCTCCTACGAGCAGTACTTC. The chain has TRBV12-3 or TRBV12-4 and TRBJ2-7, with TRBD1 matching over 7 bases. V shed 11 bases and J 0 bases; nucleotides not matched to a gene: 4. The CDR3 length is 12 residues.